Listed below are T cell receptor beta chains from one sample, sequenced in a study of T cell changes during pregnancy in multiple sclerosis. Clones were read by immunoSEQ multiplex PCR, and TCRdb kept only the in-frame ones, dropping some. This table holds some 45,000 clones, nearly 90% found once. The sequences come from CD4+ T cells from peripheral blood mononuclear cells, collected after pregnancy. The origin of the receptors is a female donor with multiple sclerosis, enrolled in a pregnancy study. CDR3s leave out the opening cysteine and the closing phenylalanine or tryptophan. The order of the fields is J gene, V gene, CDR3 protein.

j_call: TRBJ2-1; v_call: TRBV7-3; cdr3_aa: ASSPAGGRNEQF
j_call: TRBJ1-2; v_call: TRBV19; cdr3_aa: ASSTLPGQGESGYT
j_call: TRBJ1-4; v_call: TRBV6-5; cdr3_aa: ASSSWTGDEKLF
j_call: TRBJ1-2; v_call: TRBV7-2; cdr3_aa: ASSLDGTLVLGYT
j_call: TRBJ2-5; v_call: TRBV20-1; cdr3_aa: SARAGETQY
j_call: TRBJ2-7; v_call: TRBV5-1; cdr3_aa: ASSPGWEYEQY
j_call: TRBJ2-5; v_call: TRBV5-1; cdr3_aa: ASSFAQETQY
j_call: TRBJ1-2; v_call: TRBV14; cdr3_aa: ASARGYYGYT
j_call: TRBJ2-3; v_call: TRBV7-3; cdr3_aa: ASSSGLAGYADTQY
j_call: TRBJ2-1; v_call: TRBV5-1; cdr3_aa: ASSLGSGGLSYNEQF
j_call: TRBJ2-1; v_call: TRBV19; cdr3_aa: ASSGRAGGLTYNEQF
j_call: TRBJ1-4; v_call: TRBV5-5; cdr3_aa: ASSFGEGTVEKLF
j_call: TRBJ2-3; v_call: TRBV18; cdr3_aa: ASSPEGSTDTQY
j_call: TRBJ2-7; v_call: TRBV19; cdr3_aa: ASSMEGNSYEQY
j_call: TRBJ2-5; v_call: TRBV10-3; cdr3_aa: AISDPAGGQETQY
j_call: TRBJ1-1; v_call: TRBV2; cdr3_aa: ASTPLGGGFRNTEAF
j_call: TRBJ2-7; v_call: TRBV29-1; cdr3_aa: SVGAGHEQY
j_call: TRBJ2-2; v_call: TRBV19; cdr3_aa: ASSNGGFGGELF
j_call: TRBJ2-3; v_call: TRBV9; cdr3_aa: ASSVTSGGARGTDTQY
j_call: TRBJ1-2; v_call: TRBV5-1; cdr3_aa: ASSRDRNYGYT
j_call: TRBJ2-1; v_call: TRBV2; cdr3_aa: ASSEFRGDYNEQF
j_call: TRBJ2-7; v_call: TRBV2; cdr3_aa: ASMRTGTSYEQY
j_call: TRBJ2-7; v_call: TRBV9; cdr3_aa: ASSLSIGGVYEQY
j_call: TRBJ1-1; v_call: TRBV19; cdr3_aa: ASSMRRGWGMNTEAF
j_call: TRBJ1-1; v_call: TRBV6-1; cdr3_aa: ASMIPDRGTEAF
j_call: TRBJ2-2; v_call: TRBV29-1; cdr3_aa: SAGRGANTGELF
j_call: TRBJ2-7; v_call: TRBV7-9; cdr3_aa: ASSLGTGHYEQY
j_call: TRBJ2-2; v_call: TRBV2; cdr3_aa: ASRDRGTGELF
j_call: TRBJ2-7; v_call: TRBV7-9; cdr3_aa: ASSRFGGSSYEQY
j_call: TRBJ1-2; v_call: TRBV6-5; cdr3_aa: ASSYSRGNYGYT
j_call: TRBJ2-1; v_call: TRBV2; cdr3_aa: ASSKTGGRYNEQF
j_call: TRBJ1-1; v_call: TRBV28; cdr3_aa: ASSGTGRTEAF
j_call: TRBJ1-3; v_call: TRBV7-9; cdr3_aa: ASSQGQGNTIY
j_call: TRBJ1-2; v_call: TRBV7-3; cdr3_aa: ASSLTRQGDGYT
j_call: TRBJ1-4; v_call: TRBV4-2; cdr3_aa: ASSQEWAEEKLF
j_call: TRBJ2-7; v_call: TRBV11-2; cdr3_aa: ASSSPRGWRGQY
j_call: TRBJ2-6; v_call: TRBV6-5; cdr3_aa: ASQPGSGANVLT